A single TCR beta chain is shown here with its context. Its antigen is not identified. V was pared by 5 bases and J by 2 bases, with 8 bases between. In germline, CDR1 is LNHNV, CDR2 YYDKDF (reference sequence). The CDR3 is made up of 13 amino acids. Sequencing libraries made from TCR beta cDNA carried unique molecular identifiers. T cells numbering roughly 1 to 10 million yielded cDNA molecules that totaled about 500,000. TCRdb re-called the PCR reads with MiXCR, one entry per CDR3 protein. This table holds around 440,000 distinct CDR3 sequences, 45% found once. This sample is drawn from a study of post-analysis software for immune sequencing data. Study overall: Patients had relapsing-remitting, secondary progressive or progressive-relapsing multiple sclerosis; some lacked subtype.

Study-level findings and limits: Samples sharing a preparation batch grouped tightly together when assessed by F measure. Comparison with controls showed significantly lower normalized Chao1 diversity in multiple sclerosis patients. Elevated frequency relative to controls characterized roughly 5 TRBV segments in patients, TRBV5-6, TRBV5-1 and TRBV20-1 among them.

The sequence was obtained from a girl aged 10 to 17 with multiple sclerosis. The V and J genes are TRBV15 and TRBJ2-3; possibly TRBD2 for D (5 bases). Sequences were obtained from blood. Written as DNA, the CDR3 is TGTGCCACCAGCGTTCGGGACACAGATACGCAGTATTTT. Protein: CATSVRDTDTQYF.